The 7 T cell receptor beta chains below come from one sample, sequenced in a study of T cell responses to AZD1222 COVID-19 vaccine. The assay was immunoSEQ multiplex PCR, and TCRdb's table has in-frame clones only and misses some. This sample has 100,000 or so clones; about 87% occur once, and the top ten carry about 1.8%. The specimen was peripheral blood, collected on day 0 of AZD1222 vaccination. The receptors were sampled from an adult in good health.

The chain couples TRBV5-1 to TRBJ1-1; 8 positions agree with TRBD1. The trim removed 0 bases at V and 3 bases at J, leaving 13 bases unmatched. CDR1 SGHRS and CDR2 YFSETQ come from the germline V gene. There are 18 residues in the CDR3. This CDR3 is CASSLVQGANPSHTEAFF. The CDR3 bases are TGCGCCAGCAGCTTGGTTCAGGGGGCGAATCCTTCTCACACTGAAGCTTTCTTT.

This chain uses TRBV4-3 with TRBJ1-3; D is unresolved. The CDR3 extends over 15 amino acids. V lost 0 bases to trimming and J lost 0 bases, with 6 bases between them. From germline, CDR1 is LGHNA and CDR2 YSLEER. CDR3 in amino acids: CASSQEQTSGNTIYF. Written as DNA, the CDR3 is TGCGCCAGCAGCCAAGAACAGACCTCTGGAAACACCATATATTTT.

A word on this clone: Other DNA variants within this sample encode the same CDR3. CDR3 sequence: CASSLVAGASYEQYF. The CDR3 DNA sequence: TGTGCCAGCAGTTTAGTAGCGGGAGCCTCCTACGAGCAGTACTTC. The chain couples TRBV27 to TRBJ2-7, with 9 positions matching TRBD2. There are 15 residues in the CDR3. Germline CDR1 MNHEY, CDR2 SMNVEV (reference sequence). Trimming took 2 bases from V and 0 from J; bases not matched to a gene: 2.

The J gene is TRBJ2-2, the V gene TRBV11-3; tentative D call: TRBD1 (5 bases). V was trimmed by 3 bases and J by 6 bases, leaving 14 bases between them. This CDR3 is 15 amino acids long. Germline V gene sequence: CDR1 SGHNT, CDR2 YENEEA. CDR3 sequence reads: CASSLEGVGSGELFF. CDR3 DNA: TGTGCCAGCAGCTTGGAAGGGGTCGGTTCCGGGGAGCTGTTTTTT.

This clone has a single count. The chain has TRBV30 and TRBJ1-5, with a possible D match to TRBD1 (5 bases). Germline V gene sequence: CDR1 GTSNPN, CDR2 SVGIG (reference sequence). V gave up 1 base and J gave up 9 bases, with 19 bases separating them. This CDR3 has 15 amino acids. The CDR3 region has the DNA TGTGCCTGGAGTGACCTCGGGGCAGCCGTAAGGCCCCAGCATTTT. Its protein product is CAWSDLGAAVRPQHF.

The chain couples TRBV27 to TRBJ2-1, with a weak D call TRBD2 (6 bases). V lost 2 bases, J lost 4 bases, and 9 bases lay in between. Germline V lookup: CDR1 MNHEY, CDR2 SMNVEV (reference sequence). The CDR3 covers 14 residues. The CDR3 bases are TGTGCCAGCAGTTTAGGAGGGATTTACAATGAGCAGTTCTTC. Protein product: CASSLGGIYNEQFF.

The chain combines TRBV6-4 with TRBJ1-2, with D perhaps matching TRBD1 (5 bases). Germline CDR1 MRHNA, CDR2 SNTAGT. This CDR3 comprises 13 residues. V lost 3 bases to trimming and J lost 8 bases, with 13 bases between them. The CDR3 sequence: CASSEGVGEGYTF. CDR3 DNA sequence: TGTGCCAGCAGTGAGGGGGTAGGGGAAGGCTACACCTTC.